This T cell receptor beta chain was profiled in a study of human T cells and chemical hapten exposure. On the study more broadly: Subjects had 2% DPC placed on roughly 2 cm by roughly 2 cm of upper inner arm skin for sensitization. Enrolled patients were predominantly female and had alopecia areata, totalis or universalis.

V was cut by 4 bases and J by 4 bases, with 13 bases left in between. The CDR3 has 14 amino acids. Time point in this sample: patch test 3, about 24 weeks after DPC sensitization. Indicated treatment: therapeutic diphenylcyclopropenone sensitization with weekly scalp DPC. Study-wide findings and caveats: Alopecia in all donors means immunity may differ from healthy individuals.

TCRdb itself ran the RACE reads through MiXCR, one entry per CDR3 protein. The sample holds 95,000 to 150,000 distinct CDR3 sequences, 10% to 12% seen once. A note on this clonotype: The antigen is unknown.

The sample here was whole blood, taken in connection with sensitization to the hapten diphenylcyclopropenone (DPC). V is TRBV12-3 or TRBV12-4 and J is TRBJ1-1; no clear D gene. The TCR comes from a woman aged 50 to 65 with alopecia areata. Some clones in this sample may be carry-over from other donors' samples. CDR3 in amino acids: CASSSAVGGTEAFF. For the CDR3, the DNA is TGTGCCAGCAGTTCTGCAGTGGGCGGCACTGAAGCTTTCTTT.